This TCR beta chain was documented in a study of shared T cell receptors in the human thymus (dated by TCRdb to the early 2020s). About the study as a whole: The study examined how self-reactive, shared T-cell receptor alpha chains are generated in the human thymus.

Remarks on this clone: Its antigen has not been determined. Base qualities are not provided; no much larger clone lies one nucleotide away.

The library was prepared using the immunoSEQ multiplex PCR assay. Imported from immuneACCESS, the table was reduced by TCRdb to in-frame sequences with V and J called. These copies leave out some clones; in studies compared against another copy, an unresolved V gene accounts for under half, and the cause of the remainder is not known. Across this sample there are roughly 410,000 clones, with 95% seen only once. Approximately 0.02% of the sample belongs to the ten largest clones. This clonotype was sampled from a human donor. Sequences were obtained from thymocytes.

For the CDR3, the sequence is CASSLDREEQEQFF. Read as DNA, the sequence is TGTGCCAGCAGCTTAGATCGAGAGGAACAGGAGCAGTTCTTC. The chain was built from TRBV11-3 and TRBJ2-1; the D gene remains uncertain. Inclusive of the bounding cysteine and phenylalanine, the CDR3 is 14 residues long. Only the CDR3 region is kept as DNA, spanning 42 bases read in frame from base 1. V is reduced by 0 bases and J by 10 bases, leaving a spacing of 13 bases between them. Taken from the germline V gene, the CDR1 and CDR2 loops are SGHNT and YENEEA.